This TCR beta chain came from a study of OX40 agonist ivuxolimab in advanced cancers. Study-wide context: Those treated in dose escalation had hepatocellular carcinoma, melanoma, renal cell cancer or head and neck cancer. Study conclusions and caveats: Expanded peripheral T cell antigen specificity was not determined.

Data came from immunoSEQ multiplex PCR; TCRdb stores just in-frame clones and leaves some out. The sample records 55,000 to 70,000 clones, about 84% being singletons. In the case of this clone: Its target is not known.

The V and J ends lost 2 bases and 5 bases respectively, with 12 bases between them. This CDR3 spans 15 amino acids. Germline assignment: CDR1 LNHNV and CDR2 YYDKDF (reference sequence). The chain has TRBV15 and TRBJ2-2; D is ambiguous. This TCR was sampled from an adult with an advanced solid tumor such as melanoma, head and neck, liver or kidney cancer. Material: CD4+ or CD8+ T cells sorted from blood, obtained in a trial of the OX40 agonist ivuxolimab. The CDR3 DNA reads TGTGCCACCAGCAGACAACGAACAGAAACCGGGGAGCTGTTTTTT. Translated, it gives CATSRQRTETGELFF.